One and the same sample provided the 17 T cell receptor beta chains below, sequenced in a study of T-cell memory formation after mild COVID-19. Via MiXCR, TCRdb re-called the 5' RACE reads, giving one row per CDR3 protein. The sample has fewer than 400,000 distinct CDR3 sequences, approximately 16% seen once. What was sequenced was PBMCs or a T cell subset sorted from them (not recorded which). The receptors shown here come from a young man who had mild COVID-19 (a few samples of this study predate the infection). Cell type and time point are not known.

The chain couples TRBV5-1 to TRBJ2-4, with 7 bases matching TRBD1. Trimming removed 4 bases from V and 0 bases from J; junction bases left unmatched: 7. The germline CDR1 and CDR2 sequences are SGHRS and YFSETQ. This CDR3 spans 16 amino acids. CDR3 in amino acids: CASSERQGLAKNIQYF. CDR3 DNA: TGCGCCAGCAGCGAGAGACAGGGCTTAGCCAAAAACATTCAGTACTTC.

V and J are TRBV5-1 and TRBJ1-2; no definite D call. With 1 base removed from V and 7 bases from J, the gap between germline ends came to 14 bases. Per the germline V gene, CDR1 is SGHRS and CDR2 is YFSETQ. The CDR3 has 14 residues. CDR3 sequence: CASSLTDAGRGYTF. CDR3 DNA sequence: TGCGCCAGCAGCTTGACCGATGCGGGTCGTGGCTACACCTTC.

The chain carries TRBV14 and TRBJ2-1; TRBD1 or TRBD2 may be the D gene (6 bases each). The CDR3 has 15 amino acids. Germline-derived CDR1 and CDR2 are SGHDN and FVKESK. V was pared by 6 bases and J by 8 bases, with 20 bases between. In nucleotides, the CDR3 is TGTGCCAGCAGGCCCCTGGGGGGCCCGTGGGATGAGCAGTTCTTC. Protein: CASRPLGGPWDEQFF.

This clonotype was seen more than once but under ten times. The rearrangement joins TRBV12-3 or TRBV12-4 to TRBJ1-4; 8 bases align to TRBD1. The CDR3 runs to 14 residues. V was clipped by 6 bases and J by 5 bases; unmatched bases: 5. The CDR3 spells CASSRGQGNEKLFF. CDR3 nucleotides: TGTGCCAGCAGCCGAGGACAGGGCAATGAAAAACTGTTTTTT.

This clonotype was seen more than once but under ten times. The rearrangement links TRBV5-1 to TRBJ2-6; possibly TRBD2 for D (6 bases). V was trimmed by 4 bases and J by 0 bases, leaving 8 bases between them. Germline lookup yields CDR1 SGHRS and CDR2 YFSETQ. The CDR3 runs 15 residues. CDR3 amino acids: CASSPGVSGANVLTF. The CDR3, as DNA: TGCGCCAGCAGCCCGGGAGTCTCTGGGGCCAACGTCCTGACTTTC.

As regards this clonotype: The CDR3 ends on some other residue instead of the conserved phenylalanine or tryptophan, so this is likely a read error. The V and J genes are TRBV7-8 and TRBJ2-4; D assignment may be TRBD1 or TRBD2 (5 bases each). V was clipped by 2 bases and J by 5 bases, with 7 bases between them. The CDR3 length is 13 residues. Per germline, CDR1 SGHVS and CDR2 FQNEAQ. The CDR3 protein is CASSLMGENIQYL. In nucleotides, the CDR3 is TGTGCCAGCAGCTTAATGGGGGAAAACATTCAGTACTTA.

This clonotype showed up just a few times. The CDR3 DNA is TGTGCCAGCAGCCCGCAGACTAGTATACACGAGCAGTACTTC. This gives the protein CASSPQTSIHEQYF. The chain couples TRBV7-2 to TRBJ2-7; a possible D gene is TRBD2 (6 bases). The germline V gene has CDR1 SGHTA and CDR2 FQGNSA. The CDR3 extends over 14 amino acids. Trimming pared 5 bases from V and 5 bases from J, leaving 16 bases between. The whole variable domain, filled in from reference TRBV7-2 and TRBJ2-7, reads GAGVSQSPSNKVTEKGKDVELRCDPISGHTALYWYRQSLGQGLEFLIYFQGNSAPDKSGLPSDRFSAERTGGSVSTLTIQRTQQEDSAVYLCASSPQTSIHEQYFGPGTRLTVT.

The V and J genes are TRBV28 and TRBJ2-3; tentatively, D is TRBD2 (6 bases). Between the trimmed V and J ends, which lost 3 bases and 2 bases, there was a span of 15 bases. Germline V gives CDR1 MDHEN, CDR2 SYDVKM. The CDR3 length is 16 residues. CDR3 sequence: CASSLGGVTLTDTQYF. In DNA, the CDR3 is TGTGCCAGCAGTTTGGGCGGGGTTACGCTCACAGATACGCAGTATTTT.

This sequence joins TRBV11-2 and TRBJ2-2; no definite D call. Germline values: CDR1 SGHAT, CDR2 FQNNGV. Trimming removed 7 bases from V and 6 bases from J, with 6 bases in between. The CDR3 length is 11 residues. CDR3 in amino acids: CASKSSGELFF. DNA for the CDR3: TGTGCCAGCAAAAGTTCCGGGGAGCTGTTTTTT. Full variable domain (rest looked up from reference TRBV11-2 and TRBJ2-2): EAGVAQSPRYKIIEKRQSVAFWCNPISGHATLYWYQQILGQGPKLLIQFQNNGVVDDSQLPKDRFSAERLKGVDSTLKIQPAKLEDSAVYLCASKSSGELFFGEGSRLTVL.

This clonotype turned up a few times. The chain links TRBV6-6 to TRBJ2-3; TRBD1 matches 8 bases. CDR1 is MNHNY, CDR2 SVGAGI, per germline (reference sequence). This CDR3 spans 15 amino acids. Trimming at V came to 5 bases and at J to 2 bases, leaving 6 bases not matched to a gene. The CDR3 DNA is TGTGCCAGCAGTCCAGGACAGGGTTACACAGATACGCAGTATTTT. It specifies CASSPGQGYTDTQYF.

The chain employs TRBV30 and TRBJ2-2, with unresolved D. The CDR3 totals 13 residues. V lost 0 bases to trimming and J lost 8 bases, with 10 bases between them. Germline values: CDR1 GTSNPN, CDR2 SVGIG (reference sequence). The CDR3 sequence is CAWSVRRGGELFF. As DNA, the CDR3 is TGTGCCTGGAGTGTACGGCGAGGAGGGGAGCTGTTTTTT.

The chain carries TRBV5-5 and TRBJ2-6; no definite D call. The CDR3 has 15 residues. With 5 bases removed from V and 3 bases from J, the gap between germline ends came to 12 bases. The germline V gene encodes CDR1 SGHKS and CDR2 YYEKEE (reference sequence). CDR3 residues: CASRNAWSGANVLTF. CDR3 sequence (DNA): TGTGCCAGCAGAAATGCGTGGAGTGGGGCCAACGTCCTGACTTTC. Variable domain in full (rest from reference TRBV5-5 and TRBJ2-6): DAGVTQSPTHLIKTRGQQVTLRCSPISGHKSVSWYQQVLGQGPQFIFQYYEKEERGRGNFPDRFSARQFPNYSSELNVNALLLGDSALYLCASRNAWSGANVLTFGAGSRLTVL.

This clonotype was detected a few times. The rearrangement links TRBV12-3 or TRBV12-4 to TRBJ2-3, with 8 positions matching TRBD2. Trimming took 7 bases from V and 1 from J; bases not matched to a gene: 13. The CDR3 runs 17 residues. CDR3 sequence reads: CASTLTGGGRGTDTQYF. The CDR3 bases are TGTGCCAGCACCCTGACGGGGGGGGGGCGAGGCACAGATACGCAGTATTTT.

This clonotype was picked up a small number of times. V and J are TRBV7-9 and TRBJ2-7; a possible D gene is TRBD2 (5 bases). The germline gives CDR1 SEHNR, CDR2 FQNEAQ (reference sequence). This CDR3 has 14 amino acids. Between the trimmed V and J ends, which lost 0 bases and 4 bases, there was a span of 10 bases. DNA of the CDR3: TGTGCCAGCAGCTTAGCAGCCGGGGTTTACGAGCAGTACTTC. Translation: CASSLAAGVYEQYF.

This chain links TRBV24-1 with TRBJ2-3; perhaps TRBD2 as D (6 bases). V was cut by 3 bases and J by 2 bases, with 11 bases left in between. The length of the CDR3 is 15 residues. The V gene's germline CDR1 is KGHDR and CDR2 SFDVKD. The CDR3 coding sequence is TGTGCCACCAGTGATCATGGAGGGTACACAGATACGCAGTATTTT. Amino acids: CATSDHGGYTDTQYF.

This clonotype was counted a few times. The CDR3 spells CSARDWSAESYEQYF. The CDR3 bases are TGCAGTGCTAGAGATTGGTCGGCGGAGTCCTACGAGCAGTACTTC. The rearrangement links TRBV20-1 to TRBJ2-7; D is uncertain. The length of the CDR3 is 15 residues. V lost 0 bases, J lost 1 base, and 13 bases lay in between. The germline V gene has CDR1 DFQATT and CDR2 SNEGSKA (reference sequence).

There are a few counts of this clonotype. The J gene is TRBJ2-1, the V gene TRBV12-2. TRBV12-2 is marked as a pseudogene. This CDR3 has 15 residues. CDR3 in amino acids: CASRFRLSSYNEQFF. The CDR3 DNA is TGTGCAAGTCGCTTCCGTCTAAGCTCCTACAATGAGCAGTTCTTC.